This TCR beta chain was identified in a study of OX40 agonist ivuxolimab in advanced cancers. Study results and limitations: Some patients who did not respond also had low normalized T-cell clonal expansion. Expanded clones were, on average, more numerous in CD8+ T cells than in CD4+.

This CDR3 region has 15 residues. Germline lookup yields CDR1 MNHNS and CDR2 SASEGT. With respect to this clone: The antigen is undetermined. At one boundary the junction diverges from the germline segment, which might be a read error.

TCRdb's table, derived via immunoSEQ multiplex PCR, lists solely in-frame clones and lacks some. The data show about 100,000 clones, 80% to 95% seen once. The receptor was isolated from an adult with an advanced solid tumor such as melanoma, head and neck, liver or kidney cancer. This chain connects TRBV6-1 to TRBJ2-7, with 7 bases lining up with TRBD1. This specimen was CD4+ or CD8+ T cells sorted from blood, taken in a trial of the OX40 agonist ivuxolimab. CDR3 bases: TGTGCCGCTCTCTACTCCGGGACAGTATCCTCCGAGCAGTACTTC. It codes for CAALYSGTVSSEQYF.